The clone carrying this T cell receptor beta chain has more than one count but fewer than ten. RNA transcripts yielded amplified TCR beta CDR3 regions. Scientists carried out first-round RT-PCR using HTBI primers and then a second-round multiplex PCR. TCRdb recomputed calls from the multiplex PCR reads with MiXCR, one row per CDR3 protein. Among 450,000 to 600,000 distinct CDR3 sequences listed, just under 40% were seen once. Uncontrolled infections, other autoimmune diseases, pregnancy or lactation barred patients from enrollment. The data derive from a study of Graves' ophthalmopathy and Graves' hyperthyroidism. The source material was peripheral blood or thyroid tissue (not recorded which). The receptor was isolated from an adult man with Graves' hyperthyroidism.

CDR3 amino acids: CASSFQTGLGTEAFF. The CDR3 coding sequence is TGTGCCAGCAGTTTTCAGACAGGGTTGGGCACTGAAGCTTTCTTT. The chain links TRBV27 to TRBJ1-1; 7 bases map to TRBD1. Germline CDR1 and CDR2: MNHEY and SMNVEV (reference sequence). The CDR3 covers 15 residues. V was clipped by 3 bases and J by 4 bases; unmatched bases: 8.